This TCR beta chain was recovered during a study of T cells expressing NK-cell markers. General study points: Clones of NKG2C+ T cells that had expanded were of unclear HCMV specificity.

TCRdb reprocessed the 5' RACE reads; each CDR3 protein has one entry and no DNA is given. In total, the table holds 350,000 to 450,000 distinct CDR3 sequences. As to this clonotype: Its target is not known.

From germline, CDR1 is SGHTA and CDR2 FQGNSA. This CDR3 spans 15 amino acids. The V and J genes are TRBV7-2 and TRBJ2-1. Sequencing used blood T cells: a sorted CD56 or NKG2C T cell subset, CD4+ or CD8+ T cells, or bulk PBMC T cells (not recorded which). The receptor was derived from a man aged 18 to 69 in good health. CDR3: CASSLAFSRHNEQFF. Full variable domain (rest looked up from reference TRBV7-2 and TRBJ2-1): GAGVSQSPSNKVTEKGKDVELRCDPISGHTALYWYRQSLGQGLEFLIYFQGNSAPDKSGLPSDRFSAERTGGSVSTLTIQRTQQEDSAVYLCASSLAFSRHNEQFFGPGTRLTVL.